The following is a T cell receptor beta chain sequence with its context. Its antigen is as yet unknown. This sample is drawn from a study of cytomegalovirus exposure and HLA in healthy donors. Findings and limits, study-wide: While the bulk of TCR sequences proved rare, some public TCRs turned up in many donors. In a later analysis, parvovirus B19, influenza, CMV and Epstein-Barr virus appeared linked to several top co-occurrence clusters.

Germline V CDR1 and CDR2: LNHDA, SQIVND (reference sequence). Trimming cost V 6 bases and J 4 bases; bases outside gene matches: 6. This CDR3 has 15 residues. The PCR used 60 Vbeta and 13 Jbeta primers. This table comes from immunoSEQ multiplex PCR, and its TCRdb copy is limited to in-frame clones, with some not included. Found here are about 96,000 clones, under 85% of them singletons; the top ten hold 11% to 15%. This TCR came from a woman in her seventies in good health and CMV-seropositive. V usage is TRBV19 and J usage is TRBJ2-2; 9 bases align to TRBD1. The source material was PBMCs. This CDR3 is CASRAGTGTTGELFF. The DNA for the CDR3 is TGTGCCAGTAGGGCCGGGACAGGGACCACCGGGGAGCTGTTTTTT.